Sequencing of this T cell receptor beta chain was carried out in a study of shared clonotypes between healthy human individuals. The CDR3 is made up of 14 amino acids. The V gene end was trimmed by 6 bases and the J gene end by 2 bases; junction bases not matched to a gene: 6. The germline CDR1 and CDR2 sequences are SNHLY and FYNNEI. In the study's own analysis: ImmunoSEQ supplied junction-only sequences lacking quality scores, so filtering was different. TCRdb's copy holds only in-frame clones and misses some; the assay was immunoSEQ multiplex PCR. V, J and clone size are those of that table, while D and trimming were read from the DNA. This table holds millions of clones, roughly 92% found once.

The V gene is TRBV2, the J gene TRBJ1-2, with TRBD1 matching over 7 bases. The sequencing input was naive CD4+ T cells sorted from blood. Subset described: CD45RA+ positively selected. This TCR was recovered from a man between 18 and 35 years old in good health. CDR3 region: CASSLNRGNYGYTF. CDR3 DNA sequence: TGTGCCAGCAGCCTAAACAGGGGAAACTATGGCTACACCTTC.